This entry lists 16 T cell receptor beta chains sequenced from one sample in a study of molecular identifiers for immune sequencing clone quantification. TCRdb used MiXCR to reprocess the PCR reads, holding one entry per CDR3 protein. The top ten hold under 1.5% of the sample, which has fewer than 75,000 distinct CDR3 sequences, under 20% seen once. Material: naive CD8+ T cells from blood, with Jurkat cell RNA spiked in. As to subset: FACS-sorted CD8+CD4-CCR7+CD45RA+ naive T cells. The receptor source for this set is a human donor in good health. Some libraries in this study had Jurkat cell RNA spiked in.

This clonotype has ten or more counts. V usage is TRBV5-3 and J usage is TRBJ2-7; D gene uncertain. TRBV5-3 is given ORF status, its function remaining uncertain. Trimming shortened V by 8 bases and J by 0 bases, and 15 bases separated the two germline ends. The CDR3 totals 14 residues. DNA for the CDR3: TGTGCCAGCAGCACCCGGAGTAACTCCTACGAGCAGTACTTC. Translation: CASSTRSNSYEQYF.

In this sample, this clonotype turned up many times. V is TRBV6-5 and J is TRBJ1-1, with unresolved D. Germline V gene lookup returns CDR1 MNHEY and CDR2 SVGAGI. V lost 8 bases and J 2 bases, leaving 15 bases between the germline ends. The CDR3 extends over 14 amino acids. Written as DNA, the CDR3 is TGTGCCAGCTACCTTTTGACCGAAAACACTGAAGCTTTCTTT. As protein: CASYLLTENTEAFF.

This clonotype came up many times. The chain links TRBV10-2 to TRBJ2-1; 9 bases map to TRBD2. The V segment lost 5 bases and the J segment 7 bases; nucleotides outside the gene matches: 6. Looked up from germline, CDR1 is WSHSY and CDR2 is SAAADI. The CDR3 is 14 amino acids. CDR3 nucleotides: TGCGCCAGCAGTCTCGGGACTAGCTTTAATGAGCAGTTCTTC. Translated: CASSLGTSFNEQFF.

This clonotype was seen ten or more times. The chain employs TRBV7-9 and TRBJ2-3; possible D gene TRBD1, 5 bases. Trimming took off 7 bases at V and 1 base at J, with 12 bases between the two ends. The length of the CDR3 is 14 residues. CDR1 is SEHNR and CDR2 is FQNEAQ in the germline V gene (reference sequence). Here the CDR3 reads CASTKDIRTDTQYF. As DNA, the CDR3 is TGTGCCAGCACCAAGGACATTCGCACAGATACGCAGTATTTT.

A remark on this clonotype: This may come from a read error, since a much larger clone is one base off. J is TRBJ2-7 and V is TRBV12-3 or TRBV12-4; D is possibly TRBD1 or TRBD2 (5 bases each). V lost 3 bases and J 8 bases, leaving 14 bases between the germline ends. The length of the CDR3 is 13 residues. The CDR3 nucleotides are TGTGCCAGCAGTTTTGGGGGTCCGTACAAGCAGTACTTC. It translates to CASSFGGPYKQYF.

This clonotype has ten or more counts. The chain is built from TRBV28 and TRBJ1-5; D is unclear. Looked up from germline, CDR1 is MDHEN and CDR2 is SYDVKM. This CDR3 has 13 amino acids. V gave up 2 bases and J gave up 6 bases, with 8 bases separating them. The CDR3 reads CASSLSSGQPQHF. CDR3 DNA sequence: TGTGCCAGCAGTTTAAGTTCGGGTCAGCCCCAGCATTTT.

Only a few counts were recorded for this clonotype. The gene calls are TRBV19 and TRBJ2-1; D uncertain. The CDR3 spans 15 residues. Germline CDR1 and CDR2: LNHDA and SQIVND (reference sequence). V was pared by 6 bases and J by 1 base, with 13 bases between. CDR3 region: CASRAAGTSYNEQFF. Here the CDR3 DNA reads TGTGCCAGTAGGGCCGCAGGAACATCCTACAATGAGCAGTTCTTC.

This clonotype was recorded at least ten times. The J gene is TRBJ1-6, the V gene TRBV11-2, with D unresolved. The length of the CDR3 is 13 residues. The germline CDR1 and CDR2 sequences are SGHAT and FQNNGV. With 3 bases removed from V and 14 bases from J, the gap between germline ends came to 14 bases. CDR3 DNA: TGTGCCAGCAGCTTTAGAGTCCGGGAGGCCCTCCACTTT. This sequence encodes CASSFRVREALHF.

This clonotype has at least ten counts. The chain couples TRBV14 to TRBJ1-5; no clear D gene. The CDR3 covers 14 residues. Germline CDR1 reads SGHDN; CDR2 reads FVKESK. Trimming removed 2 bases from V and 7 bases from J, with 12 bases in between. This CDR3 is CASSQLTGAQPQHF. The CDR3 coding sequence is TGTGCCAGCAGCCAACTTACGGGCGCCCAGCCCCAGCATTTT. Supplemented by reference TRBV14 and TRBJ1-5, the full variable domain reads EAGVTQFPSHSVIEKGQTVTLRCDPISGHDNLYWYRRVMGKEIKFLLHFVKESKQDESGMPNNRFLAERTGGTYSTLKVQPAELEDSGVYFCASSQLTGAQPQHFGDGTRLSIL.

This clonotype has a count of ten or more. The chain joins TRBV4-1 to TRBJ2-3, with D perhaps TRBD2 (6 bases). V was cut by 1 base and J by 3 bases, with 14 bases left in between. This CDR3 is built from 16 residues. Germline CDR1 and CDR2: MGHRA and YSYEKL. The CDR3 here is CASSQVGGPGTDTQYF. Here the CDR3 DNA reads TGCGCCAGCAGCCAAGTCGGGGGACCGGGAACAGATACGCAGTATTTT.

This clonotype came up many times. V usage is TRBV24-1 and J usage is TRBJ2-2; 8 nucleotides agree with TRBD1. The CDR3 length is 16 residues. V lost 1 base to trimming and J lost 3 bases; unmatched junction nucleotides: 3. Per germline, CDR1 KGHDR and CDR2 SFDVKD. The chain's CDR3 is CATSDFYRGDTGELFF. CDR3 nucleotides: TGTGCCACCAGTGATTTTTACAGGGGGGACACCGGGGAGCTGTTTTTT.

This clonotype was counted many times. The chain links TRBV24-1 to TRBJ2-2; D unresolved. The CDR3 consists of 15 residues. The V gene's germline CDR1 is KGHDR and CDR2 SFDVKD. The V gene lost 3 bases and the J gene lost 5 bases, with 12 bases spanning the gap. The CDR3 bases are TGTGCCACCAGTGATAATTTGCAGGTTACCGGGGAGCTGTTTTTT. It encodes CATSDNLQVTGELFF.

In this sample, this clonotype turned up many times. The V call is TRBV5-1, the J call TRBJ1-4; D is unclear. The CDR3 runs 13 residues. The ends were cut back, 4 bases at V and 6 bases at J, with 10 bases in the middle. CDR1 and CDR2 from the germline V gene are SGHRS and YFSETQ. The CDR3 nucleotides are TGCGCCAGCAGCCTAGAATTGGATGAAAAACTGTTTTTT. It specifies CASSLELDEKLFF.

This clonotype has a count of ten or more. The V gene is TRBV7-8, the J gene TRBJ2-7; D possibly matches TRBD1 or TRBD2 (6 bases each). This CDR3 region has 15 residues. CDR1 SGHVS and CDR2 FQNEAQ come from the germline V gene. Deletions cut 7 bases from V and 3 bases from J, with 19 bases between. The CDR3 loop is CASTDSGASYYEQYF. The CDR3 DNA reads TGTGCCAGCACCGATTCGGGGGCAAGCTACTACGAGCAGTACTTC.

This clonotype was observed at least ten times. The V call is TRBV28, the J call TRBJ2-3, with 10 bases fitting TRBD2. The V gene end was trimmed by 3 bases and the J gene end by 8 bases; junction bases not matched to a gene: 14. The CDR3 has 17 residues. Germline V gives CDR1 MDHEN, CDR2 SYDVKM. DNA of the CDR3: TGTGCCAGCAGTTTCGGGCTAGCGGGAGAATTCGCCGCTACGCAGTATTTT. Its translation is CASSFGLAGEFAATQYF. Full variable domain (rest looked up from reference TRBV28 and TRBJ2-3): DVKVTQSSRYLVKRTGEKVFLECVQDMDHENMFWYRQDPGLGLRLIYFSYDVKMKEKGDIPEGYSVSREKKERFSLILESASTNQTSMYLCASSFGLAGEFAATQYFGPGTRLTVL.

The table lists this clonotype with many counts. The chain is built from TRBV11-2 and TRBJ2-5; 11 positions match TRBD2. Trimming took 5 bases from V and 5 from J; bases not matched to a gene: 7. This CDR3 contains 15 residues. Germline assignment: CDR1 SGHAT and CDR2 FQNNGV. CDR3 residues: CASSILAGVGETQYF. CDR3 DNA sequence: TGTGCCAGCAGCATACTAGCGGGAGTCGGTGAGACCCAGTACTTC.